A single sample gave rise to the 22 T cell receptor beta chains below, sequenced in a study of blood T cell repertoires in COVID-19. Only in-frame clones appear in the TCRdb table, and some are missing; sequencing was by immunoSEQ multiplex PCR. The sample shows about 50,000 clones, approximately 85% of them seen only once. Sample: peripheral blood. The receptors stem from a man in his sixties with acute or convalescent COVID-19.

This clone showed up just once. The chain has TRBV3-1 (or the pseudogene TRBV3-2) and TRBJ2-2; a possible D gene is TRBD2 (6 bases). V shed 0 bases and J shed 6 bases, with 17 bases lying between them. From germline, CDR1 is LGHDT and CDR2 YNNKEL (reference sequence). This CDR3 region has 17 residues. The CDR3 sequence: CASSQEEWRDWAGELFF. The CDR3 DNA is TGTGCCAGCAGCCAAGAAGAGTGGAGGGATTGGGCCGGGGAGCTGTTTTTT.

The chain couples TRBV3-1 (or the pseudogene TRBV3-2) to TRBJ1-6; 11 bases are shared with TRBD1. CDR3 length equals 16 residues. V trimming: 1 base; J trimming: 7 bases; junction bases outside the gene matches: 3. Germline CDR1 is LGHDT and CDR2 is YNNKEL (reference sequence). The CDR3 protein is CASSQGDRGGNSPLHF. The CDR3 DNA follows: TGTGCCAGCAGCCAAGGGGACAGGGGGGGGAATTCACCCCTCCACTTT.

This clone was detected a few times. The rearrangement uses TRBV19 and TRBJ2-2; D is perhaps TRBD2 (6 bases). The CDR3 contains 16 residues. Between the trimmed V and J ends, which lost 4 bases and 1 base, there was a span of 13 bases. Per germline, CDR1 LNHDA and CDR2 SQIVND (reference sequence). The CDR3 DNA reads TGTGCCAGTAGTAGGCCCCGGAGGGGGAACACCGGGGAGCTGTTTTTT. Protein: CASSRPRRGNTGELFF.

CDR3 DNA sequence: TGTGCCAGCAGTCCCCATCCCCGAGGAGGATGGGGCTATGGCTACACCTTC. Amino acids: CASSPHPRGGWGYGYTF. This chain uses TRBV28 with TRBJ1-2; D gene uncertain. Germline V lookup: CDR1 MDHEN, CDR2 SYDVKM. The CDR3 runs 17 residues. Trimming pared 5 bases from V and 4 bases from J, leaving 23 bases between.

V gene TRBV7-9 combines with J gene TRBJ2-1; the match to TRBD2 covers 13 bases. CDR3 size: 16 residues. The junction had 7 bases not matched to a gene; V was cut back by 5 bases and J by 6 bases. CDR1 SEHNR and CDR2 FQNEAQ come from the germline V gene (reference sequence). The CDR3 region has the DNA TGTGCCAGCAGCCAGACCCGACTAGCGGGAGGCAATGAGCAGTTCTTC. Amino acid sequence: CASSQTRLAGGNEQFF.

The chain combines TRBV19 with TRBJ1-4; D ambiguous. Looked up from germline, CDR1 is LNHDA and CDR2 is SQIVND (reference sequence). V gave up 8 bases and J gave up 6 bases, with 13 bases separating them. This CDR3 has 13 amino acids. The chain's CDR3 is CASSIFSDEKLFF. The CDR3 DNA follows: TGTGCCAGTTCCATCTTTTCGGATGAAAAACTGTTTTTT.

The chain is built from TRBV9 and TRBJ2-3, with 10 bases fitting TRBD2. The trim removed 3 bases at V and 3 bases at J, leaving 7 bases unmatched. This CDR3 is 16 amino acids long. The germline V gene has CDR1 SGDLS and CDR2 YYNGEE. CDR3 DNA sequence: TGTGCCAGCAGCGCGGTTACTAGCGGGACAACAGATACGCAGTATTTT. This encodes CASSAVTSGTTDTQYF.

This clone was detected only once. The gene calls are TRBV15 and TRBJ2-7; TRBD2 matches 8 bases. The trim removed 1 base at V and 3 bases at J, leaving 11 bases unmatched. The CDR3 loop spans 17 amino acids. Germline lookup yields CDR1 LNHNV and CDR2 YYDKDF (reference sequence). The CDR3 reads CATSRAGELAGIYEQYF. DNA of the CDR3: TGTGCCACCAGCAGAGCCGGGGAGCTAGCGGGTATCTACGAGCAGTACTTC.

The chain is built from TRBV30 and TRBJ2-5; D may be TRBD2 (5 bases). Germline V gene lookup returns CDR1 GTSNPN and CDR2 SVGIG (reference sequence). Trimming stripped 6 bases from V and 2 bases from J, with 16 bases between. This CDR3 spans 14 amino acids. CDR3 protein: CACSHNRGQETQYF. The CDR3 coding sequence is TGTGCCTGCTCCCACAATCGCGGGCAAGAGACCCAGTACTTC.

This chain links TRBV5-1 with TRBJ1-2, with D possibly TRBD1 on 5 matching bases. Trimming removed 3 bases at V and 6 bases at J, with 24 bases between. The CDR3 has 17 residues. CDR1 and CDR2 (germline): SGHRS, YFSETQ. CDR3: CASSWTTRPQGSHGYTF. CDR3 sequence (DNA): TGCGCCAGCAGCTGGACAACCCGGCCCCAGGGAAGTCATGGCTACACCTTC.

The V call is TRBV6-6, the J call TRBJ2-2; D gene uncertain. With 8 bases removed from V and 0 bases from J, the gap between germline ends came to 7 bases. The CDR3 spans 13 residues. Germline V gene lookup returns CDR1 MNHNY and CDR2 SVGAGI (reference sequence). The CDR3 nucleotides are TGTGCCAGCCATCCCCCGAACACCGGGGAGCTGTTTTTT. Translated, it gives CASHPPNTGELFF.

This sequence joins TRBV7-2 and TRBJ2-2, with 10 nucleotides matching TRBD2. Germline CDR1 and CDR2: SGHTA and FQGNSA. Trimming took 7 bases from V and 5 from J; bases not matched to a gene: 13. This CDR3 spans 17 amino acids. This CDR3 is CASTRGLAGVLTGELFF. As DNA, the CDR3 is TGTGCCAGCACCCGCGGCCTAGCGGGAGTTTTAACCGGGGAGCTGTTTTTT.

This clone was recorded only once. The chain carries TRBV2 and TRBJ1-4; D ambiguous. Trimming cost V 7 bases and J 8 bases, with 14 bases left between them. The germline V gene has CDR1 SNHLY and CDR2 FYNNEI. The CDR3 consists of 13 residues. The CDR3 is CASTSNLREKLFF. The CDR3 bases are TGTGCCAGCACCAGTAACCTCAGGGAAAAACTGTTTTTT.

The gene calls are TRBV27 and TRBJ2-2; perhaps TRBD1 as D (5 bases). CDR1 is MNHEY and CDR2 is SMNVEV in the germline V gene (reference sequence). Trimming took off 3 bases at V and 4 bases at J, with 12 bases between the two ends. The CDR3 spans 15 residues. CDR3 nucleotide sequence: TGTGCCAGCAGTTTTGGGGCAGGGTTCACCGGGGAGCTGTTTTTT. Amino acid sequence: CASSFGAGFTGELFF.

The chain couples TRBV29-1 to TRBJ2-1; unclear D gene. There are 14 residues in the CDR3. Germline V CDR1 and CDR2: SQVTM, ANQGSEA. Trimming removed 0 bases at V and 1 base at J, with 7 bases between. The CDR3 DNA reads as TGCAGCGTTGAAGATGGCTGGTCCTACAATGAGCAGTTCTTC. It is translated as CSVEDGWSYNEQFF.

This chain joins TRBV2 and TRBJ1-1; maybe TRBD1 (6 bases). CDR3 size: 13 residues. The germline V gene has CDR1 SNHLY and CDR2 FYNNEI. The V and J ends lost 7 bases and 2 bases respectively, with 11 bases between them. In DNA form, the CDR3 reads TGTGCCAGCAAAGGACAGATCAACACTGAAGCTTTCTTT. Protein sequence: CASKGQINTEAFF. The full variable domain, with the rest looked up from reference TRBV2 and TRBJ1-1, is EPEVTQTPSHQVTQMGQEVILRCVPISNHLYFYWYRQILGQKVEFLVSFYNNEISEKSEIFDDQFSVERPDGSNFTLKIRSTKLEDSAMYFCASKGQINTEAFFGQGTRLTVV.

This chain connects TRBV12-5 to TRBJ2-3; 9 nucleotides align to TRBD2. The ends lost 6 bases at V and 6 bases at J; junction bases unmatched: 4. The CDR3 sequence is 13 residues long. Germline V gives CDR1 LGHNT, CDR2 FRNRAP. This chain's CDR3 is CASGLAGWDTQYF. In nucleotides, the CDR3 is TGTGCTAGTGGACTAGCGGGCTGGGATACGCAGTATTTT.

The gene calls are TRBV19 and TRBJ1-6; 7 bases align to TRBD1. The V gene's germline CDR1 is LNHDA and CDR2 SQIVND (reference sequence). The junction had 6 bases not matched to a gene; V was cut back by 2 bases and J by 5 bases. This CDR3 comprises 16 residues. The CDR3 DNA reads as TGTGCCAGTAGTATAACCTGGGACAGAGATAATTCACCCCTCCACTTT. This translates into CASSITWDRDNSPLHF.

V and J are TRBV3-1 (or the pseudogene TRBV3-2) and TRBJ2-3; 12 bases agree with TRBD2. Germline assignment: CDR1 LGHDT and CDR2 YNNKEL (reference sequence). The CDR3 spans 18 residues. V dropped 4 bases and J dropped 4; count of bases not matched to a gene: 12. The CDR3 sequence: CASSRGLAGYETPDTQYF. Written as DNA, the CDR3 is TGTGCCAGCAGCCGAGGACTAGCGGGGTATGAGACCCCAGATACGCAGTATTTT.

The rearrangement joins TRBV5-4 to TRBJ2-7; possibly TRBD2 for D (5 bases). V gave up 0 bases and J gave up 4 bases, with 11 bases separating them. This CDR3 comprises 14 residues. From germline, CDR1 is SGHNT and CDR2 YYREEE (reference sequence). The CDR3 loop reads CASSLASRNYEQYF. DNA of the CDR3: TGTGCCAGCAGCTTGGCTAGCAGAAATTACGAGCAGTACTTC. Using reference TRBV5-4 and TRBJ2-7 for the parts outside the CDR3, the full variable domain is ETGVTQSPTHLIKTRGQQVTLRCSSQSGHNTVSWYQQALGQGPQFIFQYYREEENGRGNFPPRFSGLQFPNYSSELNVNALELDDSALYLCASSLASRNYEQYFGPGTRLTVT.

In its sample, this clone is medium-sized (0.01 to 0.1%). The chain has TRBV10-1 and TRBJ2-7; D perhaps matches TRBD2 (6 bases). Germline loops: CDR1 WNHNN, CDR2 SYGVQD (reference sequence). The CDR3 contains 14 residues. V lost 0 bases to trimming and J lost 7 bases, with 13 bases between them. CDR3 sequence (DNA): TGCGCCAGCAGTGAGTCGGCGGGATCGGGGGAGCAGTACTTC. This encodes CASSESAGSGEQYF.

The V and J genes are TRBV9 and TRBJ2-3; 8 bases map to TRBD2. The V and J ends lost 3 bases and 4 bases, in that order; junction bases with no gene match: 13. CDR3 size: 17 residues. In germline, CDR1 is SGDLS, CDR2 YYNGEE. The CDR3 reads CASSARAGAGVADTQYF. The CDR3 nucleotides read TGTGCCAGCAGCGCCCGTGCGGGAGCGGGAGTGGCAGATACGCAGTATTTT.